These T cell receptor beta chains were read from a single sample in a study of blood T cell repertoires in COVID-19. Produced via immunoSEQ multiplex PCR; TCRdb's table is partial and in-frame only. The repertoire includes 150,000 to 200,000 clones, about three quarters of them detected once, and 8% to 9.5% sits in the top ten. Sequenced material: peripheral blood. These receptors were collected from a man aged 55-75 years with acute or convalescent COVID-19. Both conserved end residues are trimmed from each CDR3. Fields, in order: D gene, V gene, J gene, CDR3 protein. D genes are given only for firm matches.

D: .; V: TRBV28; J: TRBJ1-4; CDR3: ASSFLPGPDGEKLF
D: TRBD2; V: TRBV4-1; J: TRBJ2-3; CDR3: ASGGLAGTTDTQY
D: .; V: TRBV29-1; J: TRBJ2-7; CDR3: SVEDRQGNEQY
D: TRBD1; V: TRBV30; J: TRBJ2-7; CDR3: AWGRTGAYEQY
D: .; V: TRBV6-5; J: TRBJ1-1; CDR3: ASSYSRPGTEAF
D: TRBD1; V: TRBV10-3; J: TRBJ1-3; CDR3: AIRAQGVLSGNTIY
D: .; V: TRBV6-2/TRBV6-3; J: TRBJ1-2; CDR3: ASSLSFRGRDGYT
D: .; V: TRBV9; J: TRBJ2-5; CDR3: ASSVGGAGKETQY
D: TRBD1; V: TRBV10-3; J: TRBJ1-1; CDR3: AISEDRGPNTEAF
D: .; V: TRBV3-1/TRBV3-2; J: TRBJ1-5; CDR3: ASSQGQWGNQPQH
D: TRBD1; V: TRBV12-5; J: TRBJ1-5; CDR3: ASGLVLFGRGREQPQH
D: TRBD1; V: TRBV2; J: TRBJ2-7; CDR3: ASSFRTGGAEQY
D: .; V: TRBV5-1; J: TRBJ1-2; CDR3: ASSLGGAGYGYT
D: .; V: TRBV7-2; J: TRBJ1-1; CDR3: ASSLAIGGRGDTEAF
D: TRBD2; V: TRBV18; J: TRBJ2-3; CDR3: ASSPSAGGPGDTQY
D: .; V: TRBV15; J: TRBJ2-3; CDR3: ATSPLDTDTQY
D: .; V: TRBV3-1/TRBV3-2; J: TRBJ2-5; CDR3: ASSPEGAETQY
D: TRBD1; V: TRBV7-9; J: TRBJ1-1; CDR3: ASSTRQGFTEAF
D: .; V: TRBV5-1; J: TRBJ1-2; CDR3: ASTPGGASYGYT
D: .; V: TRBV2; J: TRBJ1-5; CDR3: ASSEGRSNQPQH
D: .; V: TRBV7-9; J: TRBJ1-5; CDR3: ASSLVNLWGPANQPQH
D: .; V: TRBV2; J: TRBJ1-5; CDR3: ASTGMVSNQPQH
D: .; V: TRBV27; J: TRBJ1-2; CDR3: ASSFHSKGGYGYT
D: .; V: TRBV5-5; J: TRBJ1-6; CDR3: ASSLAMEERVNSPLH
D: .; V: TRBV5-1; J: TRBJ2-2; CDR3: ASSEGTTNTGELF
D: TRBD1; V: TRBV30; J: TRBJ2-5; CDR3: AWEGQVGETQY
D: TRBD1; V: TRBV5-6; J: TRBJ1-3; CDR3: ASSLQGASGNTIY
D: .; V: TRBV7-9; J: TRBJ2-1; CDR3: ASSLVRGARSYNEQF
D: TRBD2; V: TRBV9; J: TRBJ2-1; CDR3: ASSAPRGAGGPVDEQF
D: .; V: TRBV4-1; J: TRBJ1-5; CDR3: ASSQAQGGHQPQH
D: TRBD1; V: TRBV7-2; J: TRBJ2-7; CDR3: ASRIQGGAPEQY
D: .; V: TRBV5-1; J: TRBJ1-1; CDR3: ASSFNLNTEAF
D: TRBD2; V: TRBV6-5; J: TRBJ2-2; CDR3: ASSRGVVGELF
D: .; V: TRBV5-1; J: TRBJ1-2; CDR3: ASSVDSYLPRWGYT
D: .; V: TRBV5-6; J: TRBJ2-7; CDR3: ASSFPDSSEQY
D: .; V: TRBV6-5; J: TRBJ2-7; CDR3: ASGDTASYEQY
D: .; V: TRBV30; J: TRBJ1-1; CDR3: AWSEDMIRTEAF
D: TRBD1; V: TRBV2; J: TRBJ2-2; CDR3: ASRPGTANTGELF
D: .; V: TRBV27; J: TRBJ2-7; CDR3: ASSFGLGYEQY
D: TRBD2; V: TRBV5-4; J: TRBJ2-3; CDR3: ASSLLAGALLTDTQY
D: .; V: TRBV18; J: TRBJ2-7; CDR3: ASSQGLFGEQY
D: TRBD1; V: TRBV5-1; J: TRBJ2-2; CDR3: ASSFPRTGVTGELF
D: TRBD2; V: TRBV5-1; J: TRBJ2-1; CDR3: ASSWPSGTSGGDSYNEQF
D: .; V: TRBV12-3/TRBV12-4; J: TRBJ2-4; CDR3: ASSSLAKNIQY
D: .; V: TRBV19; J: TRBJ2-5; CDR3: ASSISQDQETQY
D: TRBD1; V: TRBV24-1; J: TRBJ1-5; CDR3: ATSDEQTGGFSPQH
D: TRBD1; V: TRBV7-9; J: TRBJ2-7; CDR3: ASSITTGGTSYEQY
D: .; V: TRBV4-1; J: TRBJ1-2; CDR3: ASSQSRRGAHYGYT
D: TRBD2; V: TRBV7-3; J: TRBJ2-5; CDR3: ASSPGTSGGLQETQY
D: TRBD2; V: TRBV4-3; J: TRBJ2-7; CDR3: ASSQDWASGGNEQY
D: .; V: TRBV7-8; J: TRBJ1-6; CDR3: ASSYGQPYNSPLH
D: .; V: TRBV18; J: TRBJ1-3; CDR3: ASSPPSVLNSGNTIY
D: .; V: TRBV4-2; J: TRBJ1-2; CDR3: ASSQGEGPGYT
D: TRBD1; V: TRBV5-1; J: TRBJ2-6; CDR3: ASSWDREAGANVLT
D: TRBD1; V: TRBV13; J: TRBJ2-5; CDR3: ASSPTGGNQETQY
D: TRBD2; V: TRBV20-1; J: TRBJ2-7; CDR3: SASDPGEGPYEQY
D: .; V: TRBV19; J: TRBJ2-5; CDR3: ASSEGGETQY
D: TRBD1; V: TRBV19; J: TRBJ1-6; CDR3: ASSNNRDRGNSPLH
D: .; V: TRBV9; J: TRBJ2-1; CDR3: ASSARVGDEQF